This TCR beta chain was sequenced for a study of shared clonotypes between healthy human individuals. Findings of the study overall: Clonotype sharing across donors was expected to vary with sequencing depth. Non-shared clonotypes had lower generation probabilities than those shared by all four donors.

A word on this clone: Its antigen is unidentified.

The assay was run at deep level. The data were produced by immunoSEQ multiplex PCR, yet TCRdb's version contains in-frame clones alone and is incomplete. The top ten clones hold about 0.13% of a sample with roughly 2.6 million clones, roughly 92% of them seen once. This sequence was found in a man in his late teens or twenties in good health. Sequencing used naive CD4+ T cells sorted from blood. The subset denotes: CD45RA+ positively selected.

In DNA form, the CDR3 reads TGTGCTTGCGGGGACATCGACTCCTACGAGCAGTACTTC. The encoded protein is CACGDIDSYEQYF. The rearrangement links TRBV5-4 to TRBJ2-7, with D perhaps matching TRBD1 or TRBD2 (6 bases each). This CDR3 has 13 amino acids. Germline CDR1 reads SGHNT; CDR2 reads YYREEE (reference sequence).